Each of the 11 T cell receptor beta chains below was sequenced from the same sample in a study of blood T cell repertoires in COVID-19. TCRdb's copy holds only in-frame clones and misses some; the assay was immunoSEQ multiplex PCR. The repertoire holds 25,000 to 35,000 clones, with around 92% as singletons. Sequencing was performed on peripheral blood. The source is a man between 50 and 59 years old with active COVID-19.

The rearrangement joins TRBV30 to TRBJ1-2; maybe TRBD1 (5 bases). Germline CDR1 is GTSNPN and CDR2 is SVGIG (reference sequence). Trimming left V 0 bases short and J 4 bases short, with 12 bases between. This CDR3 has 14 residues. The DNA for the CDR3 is TGTGCCTGGAGTGTTGACAGTCTATCCTATGGCTACACCTTC. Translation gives CAWSVDSLSYGYTF.

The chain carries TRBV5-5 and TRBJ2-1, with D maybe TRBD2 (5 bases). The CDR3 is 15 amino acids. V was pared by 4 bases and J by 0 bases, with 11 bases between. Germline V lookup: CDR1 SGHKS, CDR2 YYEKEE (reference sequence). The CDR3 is CASSLGGSSYNEQFF. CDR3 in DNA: TGTGCCAGCAGCCTTGGAGGCTCCTCCTACAATGAGCAGTTCTTC. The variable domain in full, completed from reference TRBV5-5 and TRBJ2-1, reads DAGVTQSPTHLIKTRGQQVTLRCSPISGHKSVSWYQQVLGQGPQFIFQYYEKEERGRGNFPDRFSARQFPNYSSELNVNALLLGDSALYLCASSLGGSSYNEQFFGPGTRLTVL.

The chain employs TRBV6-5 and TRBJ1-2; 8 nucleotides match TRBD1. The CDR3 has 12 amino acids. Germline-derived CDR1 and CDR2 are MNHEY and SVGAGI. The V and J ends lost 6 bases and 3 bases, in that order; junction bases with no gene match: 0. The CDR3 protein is CASRQGDYGYTF. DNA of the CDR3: TGTGCCAGCAGACAGGGGGACTATGGCTACACCTTC.

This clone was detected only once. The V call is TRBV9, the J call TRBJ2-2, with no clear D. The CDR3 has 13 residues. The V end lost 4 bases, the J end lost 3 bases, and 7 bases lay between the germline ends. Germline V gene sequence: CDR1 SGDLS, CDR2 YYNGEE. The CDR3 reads CASSLRYTGELFF. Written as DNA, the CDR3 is TGTGCCAGCAGCCTCCGGTACACCGGGGAGCTGTTTTTT.

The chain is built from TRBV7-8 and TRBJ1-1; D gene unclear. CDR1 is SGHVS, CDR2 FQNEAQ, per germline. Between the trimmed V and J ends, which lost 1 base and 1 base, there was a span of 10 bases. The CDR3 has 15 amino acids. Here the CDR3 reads CASSLEPTQNTEAFF. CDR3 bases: TGTGCCAGCAGCTTAGAGCCGACACAGAACACTGAAGCTTTCTTT.

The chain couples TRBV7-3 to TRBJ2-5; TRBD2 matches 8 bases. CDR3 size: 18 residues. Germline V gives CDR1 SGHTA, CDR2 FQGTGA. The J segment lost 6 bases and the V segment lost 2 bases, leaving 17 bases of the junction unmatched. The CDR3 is CASSLPPTSRGGRKTQYF. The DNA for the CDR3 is TGTGCCAGCAGCTTACCCCCTACTAGCCGGGGGGGGAGAAAGACCCAGTACTTC.

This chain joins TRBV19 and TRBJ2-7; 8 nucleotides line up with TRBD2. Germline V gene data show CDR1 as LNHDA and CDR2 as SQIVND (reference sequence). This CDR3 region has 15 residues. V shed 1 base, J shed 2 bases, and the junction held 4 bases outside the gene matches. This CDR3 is CASSIAGGPTYEQYF. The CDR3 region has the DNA TGTGCCAGTAGTATAGCGGGGGGGCCCACCTACGAGCAGTACTTC.

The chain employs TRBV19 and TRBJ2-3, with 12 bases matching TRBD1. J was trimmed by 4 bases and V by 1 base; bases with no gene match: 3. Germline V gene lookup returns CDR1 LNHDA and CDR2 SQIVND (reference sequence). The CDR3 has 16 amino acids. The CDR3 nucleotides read TGTGCCAGTAGTATAGGTGGGACAGGGGGCCCAGATACGCAGTATTTT. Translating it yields CASSIGGTGGPDTQYF.

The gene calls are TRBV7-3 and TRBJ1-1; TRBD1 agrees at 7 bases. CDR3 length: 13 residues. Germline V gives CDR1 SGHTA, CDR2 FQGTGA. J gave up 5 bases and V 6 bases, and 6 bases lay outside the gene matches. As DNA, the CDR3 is TGTGCCAGCAGACTTCAGGGGGGAACTGAAGCTTTCTTT. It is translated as CASRLQGGTEAFF.

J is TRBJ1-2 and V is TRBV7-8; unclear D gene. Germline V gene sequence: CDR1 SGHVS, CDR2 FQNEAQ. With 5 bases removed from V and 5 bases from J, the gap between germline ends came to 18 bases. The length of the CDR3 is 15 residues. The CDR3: CASSPRSLSRYGYTF. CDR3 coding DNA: TGTGCCAGCAGCCCGAGAAGCTTGTCCCGGTATGGCTACACCTTC.

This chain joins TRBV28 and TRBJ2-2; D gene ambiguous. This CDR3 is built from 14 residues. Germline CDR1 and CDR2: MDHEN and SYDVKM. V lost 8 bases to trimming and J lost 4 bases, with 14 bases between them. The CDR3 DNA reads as TGTGCCAGCGGGCTCCGGCAGCTCACCGGGGAGCTGTTTTTT. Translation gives CASGLRQLTGELFF.